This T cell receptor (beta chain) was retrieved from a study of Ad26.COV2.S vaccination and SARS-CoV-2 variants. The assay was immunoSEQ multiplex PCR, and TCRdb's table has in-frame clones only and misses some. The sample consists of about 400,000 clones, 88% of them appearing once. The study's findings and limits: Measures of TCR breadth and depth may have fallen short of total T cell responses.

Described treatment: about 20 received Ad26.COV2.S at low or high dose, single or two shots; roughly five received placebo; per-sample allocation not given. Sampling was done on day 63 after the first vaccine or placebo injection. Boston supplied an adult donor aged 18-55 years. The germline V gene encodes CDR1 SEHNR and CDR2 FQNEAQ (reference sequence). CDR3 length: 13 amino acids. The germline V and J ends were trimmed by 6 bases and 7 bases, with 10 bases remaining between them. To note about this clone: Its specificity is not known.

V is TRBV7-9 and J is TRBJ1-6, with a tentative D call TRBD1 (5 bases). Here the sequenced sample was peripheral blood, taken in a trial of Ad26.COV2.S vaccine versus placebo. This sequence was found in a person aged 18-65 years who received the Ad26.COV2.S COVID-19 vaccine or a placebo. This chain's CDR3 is CASSQTVNSPLHF. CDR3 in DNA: TGTGCCAGCAGTCAGACAGTCAATTCACCCCTCCACTTT.